The 17 T cell receptor beta chains in this list originate from one sample, sequenced in a study of blood T cell repertoires in COVID-19. Clones were read by immunoSEQ multiplex PCR, and TCRdb kept only the in-frame ones, dropping some. The data show 250,000 to 300,000 clones, approximately 86% seen once. Material: peripheral blood. The receptors stem from a woman aged 45-65 years who had recovered from COVID-19.

The chain links TRBV4-3 to TRBJ1-2; a weak D match, TRBD1 (5 bases). In germline, CDR1 is LGHNA, CDR2 YSLEER. Trimming removed 0 bases from V and 6 bases from J, with 20 bases in between. The CDR3 has 17 residues. The CDR3 reads CASSQDETLRVSDGYTF. The CDR3 region has the DNA TGCGCCAGCAGCCAAGATGAAACCCTCAGGGTTTCGGATGGCTACACCTTC.

The rearrangement joins TRBV9 to TRBJ1-2; TRBD1 is a possible D gene (5 bases). Germline loops: CDR1 SGDLS, CDR2 YYNGEE. The V end lost 0 bases, the J end lost 4 bases, and 13 bases lay between the germline ends. The CDR3 runs 15 residues. Here the CDR3 reads CASSVGEGLLYGYTF. The CDR3, as DNA: TGTGCCAGCAGCGTAGGGGAGGGGCTTCTCTATGGCTACACCTTC.

A single count supports this clone. This chain uses TRBV19 with TRBJ2-2; 12 positions agree with TRBD1. In germline, CDR1 is LNHDA, CDR2 SQIVND (reference sequence). The CDR3 spans 16 residues. J lost 8 bases, V lost 5 bases, and 9 bases had no gene match. The CDR3 coding sequence is TGTGCCAGTAGTCCCCCCCGGGACAGGGGGCTTGGGGAGCTGTTTTTT. The encoded protein is CASSPPRDRGLGELFF.

The rearrangement links TRBV5-1 to TRBJ1-6; no clear D gene. The CDR3 is 15 residues long. Germline values: CDR1 SGHRS, CDR2 YFSETQ. V lost 4 bases, J lost 14 bases, and 22 bases lay in between. Here the CDR3 DNA reads TGCGCCAGCAGCCAGCGGGAAGGACTGATTGGAGCCCTCCACTTT. It translates to CASSQREGLIGALHF.

This chain joins TRBV19 and TRBJ2-7, with D perhaps TRBD1 (5 bases). Germline CDR1 LNHDA, CDR2 SQIVND (reference sequence). Trimming left V 4 bases short and J 2 bases short, with 9 bases between. The CDR3 length is 13 residues. CDR3 region: CASSTLGAYEQYF. The DNA for the CDR3 is TGTGCCAGTAGTACTCTAGGGGCCTACGAGCAGTACTTC.

This rearrangement joins TRBV6-5 to TRBJ1-3, with 9 positions matching TRBD1. In germline, CDR1 is MNHEY, CDR2 SVGAGI. The CDR3 consists of 13 residues. After removal of 5 bases from V and 4 bases from J, the junction contained 0 bases not matched to a gene. The CDR3 spells CASSTGGGNTIYF. The CDR3 coding sequence is TGTGCCAGCAGTACAGGGGGCGGAAACACCATATATTTT.

The chain carries TRBV27 and TRBJ2-5; 7 nucleotides agree with TRBD2. Germline-derived CDR1 and CDR2 are MNHEY and SMNVEV (reference sequence). V lost 6 bases and J lost 6; bases outside the gene matches: 10. There are 14 residues in the CDR3. As DNA, the CDR3 is TGTGCCAGCAGCCCCCTGGGAGGGTCTAAGACCCAGTACTTC. Its translation: CASSPLGGSKTQYF.

This chain connects TRBV19 to TRBJ1-5, with 9 positions matching TRBD1. The germline CDR1 and CDR2 sequences are LNHDA and SQIVND (reference sequence). This CDR3 spans 14 amino acids. The V gene end was trimmed by 5 bases and the J gene end by 6 bases; junction bases not matched to a gene: 5. The CDR3 nucleotides are TGTGCCAGTAGTGTGGGACAGGGCGGTCAGCCCCAGCATTTT. Translating it yields CASSVGQGGQPQHF.

This CDR3 is CASSVATSSGRGAYTQYF. The CDR3, as DNA: TGTGCCAGCAGCGTAGCTACATCTAGCGGGAGGGGGGCCTATACGCAGTATTTT. The chain is built from TRBV9 and TRBJ2-3; 12 bases align to TRBD2. The CDR3 has 18 amino acids. The V gene end was trimmed by 0 bases and the J gene end by 7 bases; junction bases not matched to a gene: 12. CDR1 and CDR2 from the germline V gene are SGDLS and YYNGEE.

This sequence joins TRBV6-5 and TRBJ1-1, with a tentative D call TRBD1 (5 bases). This CDR3 is 13 amino acids long. V lost 2 bases and J 2 bases, leaving 6 bases between the germline ends. Germline V gene lookup returns CDR1 MNHEY and CDR2 SVGAGI. The CDR3 region has the DNA TGTGCCAGCAGTTACAGGGGTAACACTGAAGCTTTCTTT. Translated, it gives CASSYRGNTEAFF.

The DNA of the CDR3 is TGTGCCAGCAGTTCACAGGGGGGAGAGACCCAGTACTTC. Translation gives CASSSQGGETQYF. V usage is TRBV12-3 or TRBV12-4 and J usage is TRBJ2-5; 8 bases line up with TRBD1. This CDR3 region has 13 residues. V was pared by 4 bases and J by 4 bases, with 2 bases of the junction left unmatched.

The J gene is TRBJ2-7, the V gene TRBV5-5, with 8 bases that match TRBD1. The CDR3 extends over 15 amino acids. CDR1 is SGHKS and CDR2 is YYEKEE in the germline V gene (reference sequence). V shed 2 bases and J 2 bases; nucleotides not matched to a gene: 6. As DNA, the CDR3 is TGTGCCAGCAGCTTTGCAGGGGGCAGGGCCTACGAGCAGTACTTC. It is translated as CASSFAGGRAYEQYF.

This clone has only one observation. The chain couples TRBV11-2 to TRBJ1-2; D is uncertain. Germline V CDR1 and CDR2: SGHAT, FQNNGV. Trimming left V 1 base short and J 8 bases short, with 14 bases between. This CDR3 spans 14 amino acids. The CDR3 DNA sequence: TGTGCCAGCAGCTTAGCATCCCGAACGGGGGGCTACACCTTC. This sequence encodes CASSLASRTGGYTF.

The CDR3 DNA follows: TGTGCCAGCCGGAGGGGGCGAGAGGCCGAGCAGTACTTC. It encodes CASRRGREAEQYF. The chain combines TRBV2 with TRBJ2-7; tentatively, D is TRBD1 (7 bases). The CDR3 consists of 13 residues. CDR1 and CDR2 (germline): SNHLY, FYNNEI. V was cut by 8 bases and J by 6 bases, with 17 bases left in between.

The J gene is TRBJ1-5, the V gene TRBV15, with a tentative D call TRBD1 (6 bases). Deletions cut 3 bases from V and 5 bases from J, with 14 bases between. Germline V gene data show CDR1 as LNHNV and CDR2 as YYDKDF (reference sequence). The CDR3 loop spans 15 amino acids. CDR3 bases: TGTGCCACCAGCAGGCGCTCAGGGGATGATCAGCCCCAGCATTTT. Protein sequence: CATSRRSGDDQPQHF.

The gene calls are TRBV7-2 and TRBJ1-5; D is unresolved. The CDR3 has 13 residues. Germline-derived CDR1 and CDR2 are SGHTA and FQGNSA. Trimming took 2 bases from V and 8 from J, leaving 10 bases between them. The CDR3 DNA reads as TGTGCCAGCAGCTTAATCTCTACAGAGCCCCAGCATTTT. Amino acids: CASSLISTEPQHF.

The rearrangement uses TRBV28 and TRBJ2-2; TRBD2 is a possible D gene (6 bases). The ends were cut back, 7 bases at V and 4 bases at J, with 19 bases in the middle. Per the germline V gene, CDR1 is MDHEN and CDR2 is SYDVKM. This CDR3 has 16 amino acids. In DNA, the CDR3 is TGTGCCAGCAACCCGCTACCGGGAGCGGGCACCGGGGAGCTGTTTTTT. This gives the protein CASNPLPGAGTGELFF.